These T cell receptor beta chains were read from a single sample in a study of T-cell reconstitution after alpha-beta-depleted transplantation in children. Each CDR3 protein is one row after TCRdb ran MiXCR on the PCR reads. This sample has 750,000 to 950,000 distinct CDR3 sequences; about 16% occur once, and the top ten carry about 4.6%. Here the sequenced sample was PBMCs, mostly from graft donor cells, taken 360 days after TCRalphabeta/CD19-depleted stem cell transplant. These receptors all come from a male patient between 5 and 17 years old who had a stem cell transplant for acute lymphoblastic leukemia, so the T cells may come from the graft donor. Both conserved end residues are part of each CDR3. A D gene is named only where the DNA matches it firmly. Some rows have no size entry. The others give once, few or many, or a class for an expanded clone.

size	D	V	J	CDR3	DNA
many	TRBD2	TRBV15	TRBJ2-2	CATSRSRTSGETGELFF	TGTGCCACCAGCAGATCCCGGACTAGCGGGGAAACCGGGGAGCTGTTTTTT
-	-	TRBV7-8	TRBJ1-1	CASSLGPPGVYTEAFF	TGTGCCAGCAGCTTAGGTCCTCCCGGGGTTTACACTGAAGCTTTCTTT
-	TRBD1	TRBV7-6	TRBJ1-1	CASLGTGGTEAFF	TGTGCCAGCCTCGGGACAGGGGGCACTGAAGCTTTCTTT
many	-	TRBV5-1	TRBJ2-6	CASSFLPPGQPGANVLTF	TGCGCCAGCAGCTTTCTCCCGCCAGGACAACCAGGGGCCAACGTCCTGACTTTC
many	-	TRBV7-2	TRBJ2-1	CASSPSLLEF	TGTGCCAGCTCGCCTAGTCTGTTGGAATTC
-	-	TRBV29-1	TRBJ2-7	CRIRLQYCGGSYEQYF	TGCAGGATAAGACTTCAATACTGCGGCGGTTCCTACGAGCAGTACTTC
-	-	TRBV7-8	TRBJ2-2	CASSLPPLAKEELFF	TGTGCCAGCAGCTTACCCCCCTTAGCAAAAGAGGAGCTGTTTTTT
few	-	TRBV2	TRBJ1-5	CACLPGTHTNQPQHF	TGTGCCTGCCTTCCCGGGACGCACACTAATCAGCCCCAGCATTTT
many	-	TRBV6-6	TRBJ1-4	CASSYGGEKLFF	TGTGCCAGCAGTTATGGTGGGGAAAAACTGTTTTTT
-	-	TRBV18	TRBJ2-3	CASSPQAGGTQYF	TGTGCCAGCTCACCACAAGCGGGCGGTACGCAGTATTTT
-	-	TRBV5-1	TRBJ1-2	CASSLALLARDTSNYGYTF	TGCGCCAGCAGCTTGGCCCTTTTGGCCCGGGACACCTCTAACTATGGCTACACCTTC
few	TRBD2	TRBV14	TRBJ2-5	CASSQGGSGYQETQYF	TGTGCCAGCAGCCAGGGCGGGAGCGGGTACCAAGAGACCCAGTACTTC
-	-	TRBV20-1	TRBJ2-7	CSARARTWSYEQYF	TGCAGTGCTAGAGCCCGGACTTGGTCCTACGAGCAGTACTTC
-	TRBD2	TRBV2	TRBJ2-7	CASNSAGASEQYF	TGTGCCAGCAACTCAGCGGGAGCCTCCGAGCAGTACTTC
few	-	TRBV5-1	TRBJ2-1	CASSYGRRGIHEQFF	TGCGCCAGCAGCTACGGACGGCGCGGGATCCATGAGCAGTTCTTC
few	-	TRBV27	TRBJ2-3	CASSLSITDTQYF	TGTGCCAGCAGTTTATCGATCACAGATACGCAGTATTTT
-	TRBD1	TRBV12-3/TRBV12-4	TRBJ2-7	CASSLVGQASYEQYF	TGTGCCAGCAGTTTAGTGGGACAGGCCTCCTACGAGCAGTACTTC
-	TRBD1	TRBV4-2	TRBJ2-5	CASSQEGQSIRTQYF	TGTGCCAGCAGCCAAGAGGGACAGTCGATTCGGACCCAGTACTTC
few	TRBD1	TRBV29-1	TRBJ2-7	CSGRQGPDYEQYF	TGCAGCGGAAGACAGGGACCCGACTACGAGCAGTACTTC
-	-	TRBV11-2	TRBJ2-1	CASSLVVVKQFF	TGTGCCAGCAGCTTAGTAGTTGTGAAGCAGTTCTTC
few	-	TRBV7-6	TRBJ2-3	CASSLAGEWIRDTQYF	TGTGCCAGCAGCTTAGCCGGAGAGTGGATAAGAGATACGCAGTATTTT
-	TRBD2	TRBV27	TRBJ2-1	CASSLTSGLNEQFF	TGTGCCAGCAGTTTAACTAGCGGGCTTAATGAGCAGTTCTTC
few	-	TRBV29-1	TRBJ2-7	CSVAGPRGEQYF	TGCAGCGTGGCCGGTCCCCGGGGGGAGCAGTACTTC
many	TRBD2	TRBV29-1	TRBJ2-1	CSVGASGHNEQFF	TGCAGCGTTGGGGCTAGCGGACACAATGAGCAGTTCTTC
-	TRBD1	TRBV19	TRBJ1-2	CASSIDREYGYTF	TGTGCCAGTAGTATTGACAGGGAGTATGGCTACACCTTC
few	-	TRBV5-6	TRBJ1-4	CASSALRGAAANEKLFF	TGTGCCAGCAGCGCCCTTCGCGGGGCGGCAGCTAATGAAAAACTGTTTTTT
-	TRBD2	TRBV5-1	TRBJ2-5	CASSLSASGNYQETQYF	TGCGCCAGCAGCTTGTCCGCTAGCGGGAATTACCAAGAGACCCAGTACTTC
few	TRBD2	TRBV12-3/TRBV12-4	TRBJ2-7	CASSFGLAADYEQYF	TGTGCCAGCAGTTTTGGGCTAGCGGCAGACTACGAGCAGTACTTC
-	TRBD1	TRBV20-1	TRBJ2-5	CSAETQGFRETQYF	TGCAGTGCGGAGACACAGGGGTTCAGGGAGACCCAGTACTTC
few	-	TRBV28	TRBJ2-1	CASRWTASSYNEQFF	TGTGCCAGCAGATGGACAGCGAGCTCCTACAATGAGCAGTTCTTC
-	-	TRBV7-2	TRBJ1-5	CASSPTRGYQPQLF	TGTGCCAGCAGCCCTACCAGGGGTTATCAGCCCCAGCTTTTT
-	TRBD1	TRBV13	TRBJ2-6	CASSFDRGEYSGANVLTF	TGTGCCAGCAGCTTTGACAGGGGAGAATACTCTGGGGCCAACGTCCTGACTTTC
-	-	TRBV5-1	TRBJ2-5	CASGNRVQETQYF	TGCGCCAGCGGTAACAGGGTTCAAGAGACCCAGTACTTC
-	-	TRBV5-1	TRBJ2-7	CASSLVPSGGLRSYEQYF	TGCGCCAGCAGCTTGGTTCCCTCTGGCGGGTTGCGCTCCTACGAGCAGTACTTC
-	-	TRBV3-1	TRBJ2-1	CATQRSSVYNEQFF	TGTGCCACACAAAGGAGTAGCGTCTACAATGAGCAGTTCTTC
-	TRBD2	TRBV4-2	TRBJ2-3	CASSPPLGIGGLGTDTQYF	TGTGCCAGCAGCCCCCCCCTGGGGATCGGGGGACTAGGCACAGATACGCAGTATTTT
-	-	TRBV12-3/TRBV12-4	TRBJ2-7	CASSPKTGSYEQYF	TGTGCCAGCAGTCCAAAGACAGGCTCCTACGAGCAGTACTTC
few	TRBD2	TRBV4-2	TRBJ2-3	CASSPRISGQTTDTQYF	TGTGCCAGCAGTCCCCGGATTAGCGGGCAGACCACAGATACGCAGTATTTT
few	-	TRBV9	TRBJ1-2	CASSVGPSYGYTF	TGTGCCAGCAGCGTAGGACCCTCTTATGGCTACACCTTC
few	TRBD1	TRBV20-1	TRBJ2-7	CSASIRDRASSYEQYF	TGCAGTGCTAGTATCCGGGACAGGGCGAGCTCCTACGAGCAGTACTTC
few	-	TRBV24-1	TRBJ2-3	CATSDRQGVGTDTQYF	TGTGCCACCAGTGATCGTCAGGGCGTGGGCACAGATACGCAGTATTTT
many	-	TRBV20-1	TRBJ2-7	CSARGPGLGEQYF	TGCAGTGCTAGGGGGCCGGGGTTGGGCGAGCAGTACTTC
many	-	TRBV7-9	TRBJ1-5	CASSLEEGQPQHF	TGTGCCAGCAGCCTAGAGGAGGGTCAGCCCCAGCATTTT
-	-	TRBV25-1	TRBJ2-3	CASSTLALNTDTQYF	TGTGCCAGCAGCACCCTAGCTCTGAACACAGATACGCAGTATTTT
-	TRBD2	TRBV9	TRBJ2-2	CASSPRTSGRAPTGELFF	TGTGCCAGCAGCCCTCGGACTAGCGGGAGGGCCCCCACCGGGGAGCTGTTTTTT
-	-	TRBV4-1	TRBJ2-4	CASSQAVANIQYF	TGCGCCAGCAGCCAAGCAGTAGCGAATATTCAGTACTTC
many	TRBD1	TRBV29-1	TRBJ1-5	CSVRTGNQPQHF	TGCAGCGTCCGGACAGGGAATCAGCCCCAGCATTTT
-	-	TRBV10-3	TRBJ2-1	CAISESQNNEQFF	TGTGCCATCAGTGAGTCGCAGAACAATGAGCAGTTCTTC
few	-	TRBV7-9	TRBJ2-7	CASSLALGTPTYEQYF	TGTGCCAGCAGCTTAGCGCTGGGGACACCAACCTACGAGCAGTACTTC
few	TRBD2	TRBV4-1	TRBJ2-5	CASSPDTTSGRGGVAETQYF	TGCGCCAGCAGCCCGGACACGACTAGCGGGAGAGGTGGTGTAGCAGAGACCCAGTACTTC
many	-	TRBV12-3/TRBV12-4	TRBJ2-7	CASSPATYEQYF	TGTGCCAGCAGTCCTGCTACCTACGAGCAGTACTTC
many	-	TRBV15	TRBJ1-6	CATSRAYNSPLHF	TGTGCCACCAGCAGGGCCTATAATTCACCCCTCCACTTT
few	-	TRBV12-3/TRBV12-4	TRBJ2-1	CASSSYALKFYNEQFF	TGTGCCAGCAGTTCTTACGCCCTGAAATTCTACAATGAGCAGTTCTTC
-	-	TRBV9	TRBJ2-1	CASSREGYEQFF	TGTGCCAGCAGCAGAGAGGGCTATGAGCAGTTCTTC
once	TRBD2	TRBV18	TRBJ2-3	CASSPRLAGHTDTQYF	TGTGCCAGCTCACCAAGGCTAGCGGGCCACACAGATACGCAGTATTTT
few	-	TRBV11-2	TRBJ2-2	CASSSWRANTGELFF	TGTGCCAGCAGCTCCTGGAGGGCGAACACCGGGGAGCTGTTTTTT
-	TRBD2	TRBV9	TRBJ2-7	CASSQAGAHEQYF	TGTGCCAGCAGCCAAGCGGGAGCCCACGAGCAGTACTTC
-	-	TRBV29-1	TRBJ2-3	CSGTGAIRTDTQYF	TGCAGCGGGACCGGGGCAATTCGCACAGATACGCAGTATTTT